This T cell receptor (beta chain) was sequenced for a study of CD8 T cells in Susac syndrome. The RNA input was roughly 0.45 to 1 ug, and it was reverse transcribed with random hexamers. The immunoSEQ assay covered 54 Vbeta and 13 Jbeta segments for CDR3. One entry per CDR3 protein results from TCRdb running MiXCR on the immunoSEQ multiplex PCR reads. The sample lists some 300,000 distinct CDR3 sequences, approximately 91% occurring once. The junction had 11 bases not matched to a gene; V was cut back by 4 bases and J by 3 bases. Germline V CDR1 and CDR2: DFQATT, SNEGSKA (reference sequence). The CDR3 loop spans 16 amino acids. Negative isolation was used for CD8+ and CD4+ T cells and FACS enrichment for TEMRA cells.

This sequence originates from a human donor with multiple sclerosis. Sequencing was carried out using CD8+ T cells from PBMCs. This chain links TRBV20-1 with TRBJ2-2, with 7 bases fitting TRBD1. CDR3 in DNA: TGCAGTGCTAAAACATTAACAACAGGGGACACCGGGGAGCTGTTTTTT. This codes for CSAKTLTTGDTGELFF.